This T cell receptor (beta chain) was identified during a study of control samples from healthy donors and cancer patients. Only in-frame clones appear in the TCRdb table, and some are missing; sequencing was by immunoSEQ multiplex PCR. The sample has 230,000 or so clones; 85% to 95% are singletons. V shed 1 base and J shed 5 bases, with 6 bases lying between them. CDR1 is LGHDT and CDR2 is YNNKEL in the germline V gene (reference sequence). CDR3 length: 14 amino acids. Sequencing was carried out using blood. The sequence derives from a man aged 50-60 years in good health. The chain is built from TRBV3-1 (or the pseudogene TRBV3-2) and TRBJ1-6; D is unclear. The CDR3 sequence is CASSQGTDNSPLHF. The CDR3 DNA sequence: TGTGCCAGCAGCCAAGGAACAGATAATTCACCCCTCCACTTT.